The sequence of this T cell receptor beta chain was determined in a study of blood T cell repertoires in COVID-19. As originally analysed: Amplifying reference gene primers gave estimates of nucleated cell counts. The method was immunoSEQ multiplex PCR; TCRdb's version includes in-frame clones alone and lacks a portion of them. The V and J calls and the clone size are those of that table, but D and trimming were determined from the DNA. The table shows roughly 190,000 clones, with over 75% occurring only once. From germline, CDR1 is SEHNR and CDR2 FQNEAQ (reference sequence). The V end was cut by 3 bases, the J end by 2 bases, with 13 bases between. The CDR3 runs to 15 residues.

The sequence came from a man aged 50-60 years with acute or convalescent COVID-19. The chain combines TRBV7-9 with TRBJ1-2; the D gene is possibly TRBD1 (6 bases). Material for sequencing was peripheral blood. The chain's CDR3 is CASSFMDSSNYGYTF. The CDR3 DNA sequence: TGTGCCAGCAGCTTTATGGACAGTAGCAACTATGGCTACACCTTC.